One and the same sample provided the 13 T cell receptor beta chains below, sequenced in a study of graft-versus-host responses after intestinal transplantation. Sequenced by immunoSEQ multiplex PCR; TCRdb stores in-frame clones only, minus some. This table has under 9,000 clones, 68% appearing once. Lymphocytes from graft epithelium and lamina propria were isolated. The sample consisted of ileum tissue, taken around 460 days after transplant. The receptors were gathered from a human patient who received an intestinal transplant, so some T cells may come from the graft donor.

The rearrangement uses TRBV5-4 and TRBJ2-4; 9 bases align to TRBD1. In germline, CDR1 is SGHNT, CDR2 YYREEE (reference sequence). V lost 4 bases and J lost 8; bases outside the gene matches: 7. The CDR3 sequence is 14 residues long. CDR3 sequence (DNA): TGTGCCAGCAGCCTCGGACAGGGGCTACACATTCAGTACTTC. This gives the protein CASSLGQGLHIQYF.

This clone turned up a few times. This chain joins TRBV5-8 and TRBJ2-2, with D hard to call. Trimming took 0 bases from V and 2 from J, leaving 11 bases between them. Germline-derived CDR1 and CDR2 are SGHTS and YDEGEE. This CDR3 spans 16 amino acids. CDR3 DNA: TGTGCCAGCAGCTTGGATAAGAGTTTAAACACCGGGGAGCTGTTTTTT. Translation: CASSLDKSLNTGELFF.

As DNA, the CDR3 is TGTGCCAGTAGTATTTTGCAGGGTGCGGACTCTGGGGCCAACGTCCTGACTTTC. It specifies CASSILQGADSGANVLTF. The rearrangement uses TRBV19 and TRBJ2-6; the D gene is possibly TRBD1 (5 bases). The CDR3 totals 18 residues. V lost 3 bases, J lost 0 bases, and 15 bases lay in between. Germline lookup yields CDR1 LNHDA and CDR2 SQIVND (reference sequence).

The chain combines TRBV15 with TRBJ2-3; 9 positions agree with TRBD2. Germline V gene data show CDR1 as LNHNV and CDR2 as YYDKDF (reference sequence). CDR3 length: 22 amino acids. With 2 bases clipped from V and 2 bases from J, the junction kept 23 bases outside the gene matches. CDR3 nucleotide sequence: TGTGCCACCAGCAGACCGCCCTGGGTAGCGGGGGTCCCCACTGATTCCACAGATACGCAGTATTTT. As protein: CATSRPPWVAGVPTDSTDTQYF.

This rearrangement joins TRBV9 to TRBJ2-5; possibly TRBD1 or TRBD2 for D (5 bases each). Trimming shortened V by 5 bases and J by 0 bases, and 14 bases separated the two germline ends. Looked up from germline, CDR1 is SGDLS and CDR2 is YYNGEE. This CDR3 contains 15 residues. In nucleotides, the CDR3 is TGTGCCAGCAGTTATAGCTGGGGGTACCAAGAGACCCAGTACTTC. Its protein product is CASSYSWGYQETQYF.

In this sample, this clone turned up a few times. This sequence joins TRBV30 and TRBJ2-1; 9 bases agree with TRBD2. Germline values: CDR1 GTSNPN, CDR2 SVGIG (reference sequence). After removal of 0 bases from V and 6 bases from J, the junction contained 6 bases not matched to a gene. The CDR3 totals 15 residues. For the CDR3, the DNA is TGTGCCTGGAGTGTACATGGGACTAGCTTCAATGAGCAGTTCTTC. This codes for CAWSVHGTSFNEQFF.

The genes are TRBV18 and TRBJ1-1; possible D gene TRBD1, 5 bases. V was cut by 3 bases and J by 7 bases, with 12 bases left in between. Germline CDR1 and CDR2: KGHSH and LQKENI. This CDR3 spans 13 amino acids. The CDR3 DNA reads TGTGCCAGCTCACCTCAGGATGGGGGTGAAGCTTTCTTT. Its translation: CASSPQDGGEAFF.

This chain uses TRBV28 with TRBJ1-4; D may be TRBD1 (5 bases). Trimming removed 5 bases from V and 5 bases from J, with 9 bases in between. The CDR3 is made up of 13 amino acids. CDR1 and CDR2 from the germline V gene are MDHEN and SYDVKM. The DNA of the CDR3 is TGTGCCAGCAGTGGACACAGGAATGAAAAACTGTTTTTT. Its protein product is CASSGHRNEKLFF. Complete variable domain (other parts from reference TRBV28 and TRBJ1-4): DVKVTQSSRYLVKRTGEKVFLECVQDMDHENMFWYRQDPGLGLRLIYFSYDVKMKEKGDIPEGYSVSREKKERFSLILESASTNQTSMYLCASSGHRNEKLFFGSGTQLSVL.

The CDR3 sequence: CASSIDSGGPYNEQFF. CDR3 nucleotide sequence: TGTGCCAGTAGTATAGATTCGGGGGGGCCCTACAATGAGCAGTTCTTC. The chain uses TRBV19 and TRBJ2-1; 8 nucleotides align to TRBD2. The CDR3 loop spans 16 amino acids. Germline V CDR1 and CDR2: LNHDA, SQIVND (reference sequence). The V gene end was trimmed by 0 bases and the J gene end by 2 bases; junction bases not matched to a gene: 3.

The chain is built from TRBV15 and TRBJ2-3; 9 nucleotides align to TRBD2. J lost 2 bases, V lost 1 base, and 4 bases had no gene match. This CDR3 region has 16 residues. Per germline, CDR1 LNHNV and CDR2 YYDKDF (reference sequence). Here the CDR3 DNA reads TGTGCCACCAGCAGAGTTAGCGGGGGTTTCACAGATACGCAGTATTTT. Translated, it gives CATSRVSGGFTDTQYF.

The rearrangement links TRBV12-2 to TRBJ1-2; the D call in the table, TRBD1, was not verified against the DNA. TRBV12-2 is listed as a pseudogene. The CDR3 covers 15 residues. Written as DNA, the CDR3 is TGTGCAAGTCGCTTTCCCAGGCAGGGTTTAGGGGGCTACACCTTC. Translated, it gives CASRFPRQGLGGYTF.

The chain uses TRBV6-1 and TRBJ2-2; D may be TRBD2 (6 bases). Germline CDR1 MNHNS, CDR2 SASEGT. The CDR3 sequence is 15 residues long. Trimming cost V 8 bases and J 3 bases, with 16 bases left between them. CDR3 DNA: TGTGCCAGCGGAGGTTTAGGGGACTACACCGGGGAGCTGTTTTTT. As protein: CASGGLGDYTGELFF.

This clone was counted between two and nine times. The chain uses TRBV6-4 and TRBJ2-7; D possibly matches TRBD1 or TRBD2 (6 bases each). The CDR3 spans 17 residues. Between the trimmed V and J ends, which lost 7 bases and 2 bases, there was a span of 24 bases. The germline CDR1 and CDR2 sequences are MRHNA and SNTAGT. The CDR3 spells CASKVGTRGGSAYEQYF. CDR3 DNA: TGTGCCAGCAAAGTGGGGACCAGAGGGGGGTCGGCCTACGAGCAGTACTTC.